This record covers a single T cell receptor (beta chain). V shed 5 bases and J shed 5 bases, with 18 bases lying between them. Germline V gene sequence: CDR1 SNHLY, CDR2 FYNNEI. The CDR3 totals 16 residues. The entry originates in a study of control samples from healthy donors and cancer patients. Clones were sequenced by immunoSEQ multiplex PCR, and TCRdb holds only the in-frame ones, with some missing. The sample carries approximately 190,000 clones, about nine tenths recorded once. The origin of this receptor is a man under 40 in good health. The sequenced material came from blood. This rearrangement joins TRBV2 to TRBJ1-4, with a possible D match to TRBD1 (6 bases). For the CDR3, the DNA is TGTGCCAGCAGTATAGAGCTGGGGCAGGGGAATGAAAAACTGTTTTTT. Amino acid sequence: CASSIELGQGNEKLFF. The full variable domain, rest sourced from reference TRBV2 and TRBJ1-4, is EPEVTQTPSHQVTQMGQEVILRCVPISNHLYFYWYRQILGQKVEFLVSFYNNEISEKSEIFDDQFSVERPDGSNFTLKIRSTKLEDSAMYFCASSIELGQGNEKLFFGSGTQLSVL.